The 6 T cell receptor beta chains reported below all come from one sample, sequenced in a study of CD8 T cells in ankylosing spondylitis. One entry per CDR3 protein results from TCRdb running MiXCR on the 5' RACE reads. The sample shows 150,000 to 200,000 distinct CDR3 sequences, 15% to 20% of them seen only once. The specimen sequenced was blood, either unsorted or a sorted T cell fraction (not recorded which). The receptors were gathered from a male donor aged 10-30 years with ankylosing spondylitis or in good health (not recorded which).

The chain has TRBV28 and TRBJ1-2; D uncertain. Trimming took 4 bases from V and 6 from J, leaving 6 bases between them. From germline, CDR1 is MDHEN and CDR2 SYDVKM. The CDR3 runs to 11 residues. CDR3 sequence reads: CASSSSDGYTF. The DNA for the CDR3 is TGTGCCAGCAGTTCATCAGATGGCTACACCTTC.

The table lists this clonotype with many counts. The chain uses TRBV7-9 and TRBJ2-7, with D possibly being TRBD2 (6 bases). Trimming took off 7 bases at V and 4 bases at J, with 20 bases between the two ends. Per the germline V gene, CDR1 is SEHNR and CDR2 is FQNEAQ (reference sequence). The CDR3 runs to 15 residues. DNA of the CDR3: TGTGCCAGCACCGACCGGGACTTCACCTATTACGAGCAGTACTTC. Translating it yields CASTDRDFTYYEQYF.

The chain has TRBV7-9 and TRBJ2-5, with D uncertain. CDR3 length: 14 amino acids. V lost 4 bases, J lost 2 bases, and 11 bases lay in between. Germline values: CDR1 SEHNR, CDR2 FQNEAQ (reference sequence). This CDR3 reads CASSYDGPQETQYF. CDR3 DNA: TGTGCCAGCAGCTACGACGGGCCGCAAGAGACCCAGTACTTC. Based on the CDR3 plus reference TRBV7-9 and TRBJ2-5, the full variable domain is DTGVSQNPRHKITKRGQNVTFRCDPISEHNRLYWYRQTLGQGPEFLTYFQNEAQLEKSRLLSDRFSAERPKGSFSTLEIQRTEQGDSAMYLCASSYDGPQETQYFGPGTRLLVL.

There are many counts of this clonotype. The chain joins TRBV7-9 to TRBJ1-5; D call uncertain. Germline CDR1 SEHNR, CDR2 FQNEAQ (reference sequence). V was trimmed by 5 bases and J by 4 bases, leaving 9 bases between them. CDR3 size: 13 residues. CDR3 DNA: TGTGCCAGCAGCGGGAGTGGGAATCAGCCCCAGCATTTT. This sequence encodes CASSGSGNQPQHF.

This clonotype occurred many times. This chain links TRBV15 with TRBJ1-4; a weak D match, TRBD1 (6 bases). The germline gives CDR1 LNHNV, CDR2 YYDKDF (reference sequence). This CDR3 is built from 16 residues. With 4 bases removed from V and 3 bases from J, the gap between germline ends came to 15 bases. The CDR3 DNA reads TGTGCCACCAGCACTCTACCGGACAGCCCTAATGAAAAACTGTTTTTT. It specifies CATSTLPDSPNEKLFF. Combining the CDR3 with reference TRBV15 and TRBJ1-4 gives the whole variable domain DAMVIQNPRYQVTQFGKPVTLSCSQTLNHNVMYWYQQKSSQAPKLLFHYYDKDFNNEADTPDNFQSRRPNTSFCFLDIRSPGLGDTAMYLCATSTLPDSPNEKLFFGSGTQLSVL.

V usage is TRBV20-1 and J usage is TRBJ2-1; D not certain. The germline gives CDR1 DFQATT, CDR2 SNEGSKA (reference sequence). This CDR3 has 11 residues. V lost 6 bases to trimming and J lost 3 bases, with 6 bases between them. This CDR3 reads CSAKSYNEQFF. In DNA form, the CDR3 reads TGCAGTGCCAAGAGCTACAATGAGCAGTTCTTC.